Below, 11 T cell receptor beta chains from the same sample are listed, as sequenced in a study of cytomegalovirus exposure and HLA in healthy donors. The primer mix had 60 Vbeta and 13 Jbeta primers. The assay was immunoSEQ multiplex PCR, and TCRdb's table has in-frame clones only and misses some. The profile covers a few hundred thousand clones, with about 90% appearing a single time and roughly 2% taken by the ten largest. Source material: PBMCs. These receptors were taken from a woman aged 18 to 35 in good health and CMV-seronegative.

This clone has a single count. The rearrangement joins TRBV5-1 to TRBJ1-2, with 11 bases matching TRBD1. Per germline, CDR1 SGHRS and CDR2 YFSETQ. There are 16 residues in the CDR3. V shed 4 bases, J shed 7 bases, and the junction held 12 bases outside the gene matches. The CDR3 here is CASSRTGQGETSGYTF. As DNA, the CDR3 is TGCGCCAGCAGCCGGACGGGACAGGGGGAGACGAGTGGCTACACCTTC. Full variable domain (outside the CDR3, taken from reference TRBV5-1 and TRBJ1-2): KAGVTQTPRYLIKTRGQQVTLSCSPISGHRSVSWYQQTPGQGLQFLFEYFSETQRNKGNFPGRFSGRQFSNSRSEMNVSTLELGDSALYLCASSRTGQGETSGYTFGSGTRLTVV.

The genes are TRBV6-5 and TRBJ2-1; tentative D call: TRBD1 (6 bases). V dropped 0 bases and J dropped 10 bases, with 10 bases sitting between them. This CDR3 contains 13 residues. The germline V gene encodes CDR1 MNHEY and CDR2 SVGAGI. The CDR3 here is CASSYSWGREQFF. CDR3 DNA sequence: TGTGCCAGCAGTTACTCTTGGGGGCGGGAGCAGTTCTTC.

This clone showed up just a few times. The rearrangement links TRBV11-3 to TRBJ2-3, with TRBD2 matching 9 bases. Trimming cost V 6 bases and J 3 bases; bases outside gene matches: 16. The CDR3 has 18 residues. In germline, CDR1 is SGHNT, CDR2 YENEEA. The CDR3 DNA sequence: TGTGCCAGCAGGCCGCGCTGGGCGGGGGGGCCGGGAACAGATACGCAGTATTTT. Encoded protein: CASRPRWAGGPGTDTQYF.

The chain carries TRBV19 and TRBJ2-7; 8 bases map to TRBD1. This CDR3 comprises 13 residues. Germline V gives CDR1 LNHDA, CDR2 SQIVND (reference sequence). Germline trimming cut 9 bases from V and 3 bases from J; bases unmatched to any gene: 7. Here the CDR3 reads CASIGTGNYEQYF. The CDR3, as DNA: TGTGCCAGCATCGGGACAGGAAACTACGAGCAGTACTTC.

The V gene is TRBV5-1, the J gene TRBJ2-3, with D maybe TRBD1 (5 bases). CDR1 is SGHRS and CDR2 is YFSETQ in the germline V gene. Between the trimmed V and J ends, which lost 4 bases and 3 bases, there was a span of 18 bases. The CDR3 extends over 16 amino acids. CDR3 coding DNA: TGCGCCAGCAGCCACGATAACCGACAGCCTACAGATACGCAGTATTTT. Encoded protein: CASSHDNRQPTDTQYF.

The chain joins TRBV2 to TRBJ1-2; D is possibly TRBD1 (5 bases). Germline CDR1 SNHLY, CDR2 FYNNEI. This CDR3 contains 14 residues. The ends were cut back, 3 bases at V and 5 bases at J, with 13 bases in the middle. The CDR3 region is CASSERGSPYGYTF. CDR3 bases: TGTGCCAGCAGTGAGCGGGGCAGCCCTTATGGCTACACCTTC.

The chain joins TRBV27 to TRBJ1-1; 8 bases are a match to TRBD1. This CDR3 spans 16 amino acids. CDR1 and CDR2 (germline): MNHEY, SMNVEV (reference sequence). V shed 5 bases and J 5 bases; nucleotides not matched to a gene: 13. The CDR3: CASSQGQGRGSTEAFF. CDR3 sequence (DNA): TGTGCCAGCAGTCAAGGACAGGGCAGAGGTTCGACTGAAGCTTTCTTT.

The chain recombines TRBV30 with TRBJ2-3; 11 bases map to TRBD2. The CDR3 totals 14 residues. V was clipped by 8 bases and J by 4 bases; unmatched bases: 8. Germline V gives CDR1 GTSNPN, CDR2 SVGIG (reference sequence). This CDR3 is CASSGGAGADTQYF. CDR3 nucleotides: TGTGCCAGTAGCGGGGGGGCCGGCGCAGATACGCAGTATTTT.

A single count supports this clone. At the DNA level, this CDR3 is encoded by other sequences in the same sample as well. The rearrangement links TRBV5-1 to TRBJ1-1; TRBD1 might be the D (6 bases). The germline V gene encodes CDR1 SGHRS and CDR2 YFSETQ. This CDR3 region has 15 residues. Trimming took 4 bases from V and 0 from J, leaving 13 bases between them. The CDR3 coding sequence is TGCGCCAGCAGCCCCTGGACAGATCTGAACACTGAAGCTTTCTTT. This translates into CASSPWTDLNTEAFF. The variable domain in full, completed from reference TRBV5-1 and TRBJ1-1, reads KAGVTQTPRYLIKTRGQQVTLSCSPISGHRSVSWYQQTPGQGLQFLFEYFSETQRNKGNFPGRFSGRQFSNSRSEMNVSTLELGDSALYLCASSPWTDLNTEAFFGQGTRLTVV.

V is TRBV12-5 and J is TRBJ1-2, with no clear D. The CDR3 covers 14 residues. Germline CDR1 and CDR2: LGHNT and FRNRAP. Trimming stripped 3 bases from V and 4 bases from J, with 12 bases between. The CDR3 DNA is TGTGCTAGTGGTTTATCCACAGAGATCTATGGCTACACCTTC. Encoded protein: CASGLSTEIYGYTF.

This clone was found once. The chain couples TRBV5-1 to TRBJ2-1; D not resolved. The length of the CDR3 is 14 residues. The ends were cut back, 0 bases at V and 5 bases at J, with 9 bases in the middle. Germline loops: CDR1 SGHRS, CDR2 YFSETQ. CDR3 in amino acids: CASSLEGENNEQFF. CDR3 bases: TGCGCCAGCAGCTTGGAAGGAGAGAACAATGAGCAGTTCTTC.